Listed below are T cell receptor beta chains from one sample, sequenced in a study of OX40 agonist ivuxolimab in advanced cancers. The repertoire was sequenced with immunoSEQ multiplex PCR; TCRdb's copy has only in-frame clones and lacks some. The sample holds under 75,000 clones; around nine tenths are singletons and the top ten take less than 0.75%. Sample: CD4+ or CD8+ T cells sorted from blood, taken in a trial of the OX40 agonist ivuxolimab. Receptor source: an adult with an advanced solid tumor such as melanoma, head and neck, liver or kidney cancer. The CDR3 runs from the conserved cysteine through the conserved F or W. The order of the fields is J gene, V gene, clone size, CDR3 protein. Where a row states a size, it is once, few, many or the class of an expanded clone; other rows omit it.

>TRBJ1-5|TRBV6-1|NA
CASSERDRGLRQPQHF
>TRBJ2-2|TRBV7-8|NA
CASSLSGTGELFF
>TRBJ2-5|TRBV6-1|NA
CASRDRVQTQYF
>TRBJ2-1|TRBV5-4|NA
CASSPPGLAVYNEQFF
>TRBJ2-7|TRBV6-1|NA
CASRDLSYEQYF
>TRBJ2-2|TRBV5-1|NA
CASSLDGVGELFF
>TRBJ2-2|TRBV11-3|NA
CASRAAGAGNTGELFF
>TRBJ2-5|TRBV6-1|few
CASSADRGNVLSRDQYF
>TRBJ2-3|TRBV4-2|NA
CASSQDWALAVSTDTQYF
>TRBJ1-4|TRBV5-1|NA
CASSPGGADEKLFF
>TRBJ2-5|TRBV9|few
CASSPQSVGETQYF
>TRBJ1-3|TRBV9|NA
CASSVEIETSGNTIYF
>TRBJ1-4|TRBV2|NA
CASGHRASNEKLFF
>TRBJ2-5|TRBV18|NA
CASSLSRNQETQYF
>TRBJ1-4|TRBV19|NA
CASAGGRLEKLFF
>TRBJ2-5|TRBV4-1|NA
CASSQATTKQETQYF
>TRBJ2-2|TRBV5-1|NA
CASSSDRGHLTGELFF
>TRBJ1-2|TRBV29-1|few
CSVSEQGYYGYTF
>TRBJ2-2|TRBV6-5|NA
CASSYWDYRRELFF
>TRBJ2-1|TRBV7-2|NA
CASSLARLAGNEQFF
>TRBJ1-1|TRBV5-8|NA
CASGRTGQKAFF
>TRBJ2-1|TRBV6-1|NA
CASSAGNEQFF
>TRBJ2-6|TRBV6-6|NA
CASSQIAGANVLTF
>TRBJ1-3|TRBV30|NA
CAWSVLPLSGNTIYF
>TRBJ2-3|TRBV7-9|NA
CASSGGGGSTDTQYF
>TRBJ1-4|TRBV30|NA
CACNWERNEKLFF
>TRBJ1-1|TRBV6-4|NA
CASSDPSTGEVVEAFF
>TRBJ1-1|TRBV19|NA
CASSTASGTGVNTEAFF
>TRBJ1-6|TRBV4-2|NA
CASSQDSTDFRPLHF